Included here is one TCR beta chain sequence, with context. Its antigen is currently unknown. This sample is part of a study of T cells in Graves' hyperthyroidism and ophthalmopathy. Study results and limitations: The model foresaw ophthalmopathy a median around 6.8 months prior to onset.

TCR beta CDR3 regions were amplified from RNA transcripts. HTBI primers drove first-round RT-PCR of the TCR CDR3. TCRdb analysed the multiplex PCR reads with MiXCR anew, one entry per CDR3 protein. The repertoire holds hundreds of thousands of distinct CDR3 sequences, with roughly 14% as singletons. V trimming: 0 bases; J trimming: 2 bases; junction bases outside the gene matches: 1. This CDR3 has 16 amino acids. CDR1 and CDR2 from the germline V gene are MNHNS and SASEGT. The material sequenced was blood. The genes are TRBV6-1 and TRBJ2-1; 10 bases fit TRBD2. This clonotype originated in a man aged 18-30 years with Graves' ophthalmopathy. The CDR3 DNA is TGTGCCAGCAGTGAAGCTCTAGCGGGAGCCTACAATGAGCAGTTCTTC. As protein: CASSEALAGAYNEQFF.